This T cell receptor beta chain was recorded in a study of shared clonotypes between healthy human individuals. There are 13 residues in the CDR3. Germline values: CDR1 LNHDA, CDR2 SQIVND (reference sequence). The V end was cut by 3 bases, the J end by 5 bases, with 8 bases between. Using immunoSEQ multiplex PCR, the repertoire was profiled, and TCRdb retains in-frame clones only, with some absent. The table has about 1.1 million clones, about four fifths seen once. The source is a man younger than 30 in good health. Some clones in this sample may be carry-over from other donors' samples. The rearrangement uses TRBV19 and TRBJ2-1; D is unresolved. The sample consisted of memory CD4+ T cells from PBMCs. As for subset: CD45RA-negative fraction. Here the CDR3 reads CASSIGSHNEQFF. Here the CDR3 DNA reads TGTGCCAGTAGTATCGGTTCCCACAATGAGCAGTTCTTC. The full variable domain, its missing parts supplied by reference TRBV19 and TRBJ2-1, is DGGITQSPKYLFRKEGQNVTLSCEQNLNHDAMYWYRQDPGQGLRLIYYSQIVNDFQKGDIAEGYSVSREKKESFPLTVTSAQKNPTAFYLCASSIGSHNEQFFGPGTRLTVL.